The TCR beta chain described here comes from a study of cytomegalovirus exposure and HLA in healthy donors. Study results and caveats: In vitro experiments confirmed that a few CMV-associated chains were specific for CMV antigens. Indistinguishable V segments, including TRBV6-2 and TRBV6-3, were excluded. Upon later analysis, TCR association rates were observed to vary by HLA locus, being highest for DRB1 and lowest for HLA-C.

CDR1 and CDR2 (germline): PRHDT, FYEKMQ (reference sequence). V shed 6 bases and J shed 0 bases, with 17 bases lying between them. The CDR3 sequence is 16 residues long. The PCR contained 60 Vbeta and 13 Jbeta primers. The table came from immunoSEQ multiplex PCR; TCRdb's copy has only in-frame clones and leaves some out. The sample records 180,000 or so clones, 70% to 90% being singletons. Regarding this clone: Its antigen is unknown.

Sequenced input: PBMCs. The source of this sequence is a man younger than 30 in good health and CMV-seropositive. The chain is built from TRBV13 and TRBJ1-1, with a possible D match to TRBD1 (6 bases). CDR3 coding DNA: TGTGCCAGCAGTGAAAATCAACGACAGGTGAACACTGAAGCTTTCTTT. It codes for CASSENQRQVNTEAFF. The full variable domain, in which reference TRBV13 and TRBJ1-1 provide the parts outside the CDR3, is AAGVIQSPRHLIKEKRETATLKCYPIPRHDTVYWYQQGPGQDPQFLISFYEKMQSDKGSIPDRFSAQQFSDYHSELNMSSLELGDSALYFCASSENQRQVNTEAFFGQGTRLTVV.